This T cell receptor beta chain came from a study of T-cell reconstitution after alpha-beta-depleted transplantation in children. The library targeted TCRbeta and was prepared with unique molecular identifiers. MiXCR was run by TCRdb on the PCR reads, yielding one entry per CDR3 protein. There are 440,000 or so distinct CDR3 sequences in the sample; roughly 10% occur only once, and roughly 6% lies in the top ten. The germline V gene has CDR1 MNHEY and CDR2 SVGAGI. The CDR3 runs 15 residues. V was clipped by 8 bases and J by 4 bases; unmatched bases: 12. The receptor was derived from a human donor who donated a stem cell graft to a child with acute myeloid leukemia. The sample was PBMCs from the stem cell graft donor, taken from the stem cell graft. The chain employs TRBV6-5 and TRBJ2-3; TRBD2 matches 7 bases. CDR3 sequence: CASGRGPRSADTQYF. The CDR3 DNA follows: TGTGCCAGCGGGAGGGGACCGCGAAGCGCAGATACGCAGTATTTT.